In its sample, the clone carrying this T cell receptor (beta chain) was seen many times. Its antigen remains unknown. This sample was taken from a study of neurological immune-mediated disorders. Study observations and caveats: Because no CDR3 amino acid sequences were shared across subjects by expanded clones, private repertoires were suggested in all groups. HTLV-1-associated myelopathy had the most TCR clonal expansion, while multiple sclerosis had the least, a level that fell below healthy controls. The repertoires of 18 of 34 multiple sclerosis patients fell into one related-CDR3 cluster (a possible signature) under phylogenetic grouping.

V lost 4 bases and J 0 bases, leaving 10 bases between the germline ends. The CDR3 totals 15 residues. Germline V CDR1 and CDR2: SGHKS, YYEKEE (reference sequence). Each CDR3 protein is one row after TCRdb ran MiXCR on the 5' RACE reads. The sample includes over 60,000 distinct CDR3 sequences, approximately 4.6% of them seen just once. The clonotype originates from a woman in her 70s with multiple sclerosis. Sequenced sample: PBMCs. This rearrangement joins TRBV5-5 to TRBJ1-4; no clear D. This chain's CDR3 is CASSPLVATNEKLFF. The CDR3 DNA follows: TGTGCCAGCAGCCCCCTCGTTGCAACTAATGAAAAACTGTTTTTT.